The rows below give T cell receptor beta chains drawn from one sample of a study of radiation and T cells in renal cell carcinoma. Produced via immunoSEQ multiplex PCR; TCRdb's table is partial and in-frame only. The sample contains roughly 170,000 clones, 88% of which appear only once. The sample was blood, taken from a patient whose treatment included radiotherapy and nephrectomy. The receptor source for this set is a woman aged 45-65 years with renal cell carcinoma. Both conserved end residues are part of each CDR3. D genes are given only for firm matches.

>TRBJ2-7|-|TRBV7-2
CASSLVVSPVDEQYF
>TRBJ2-7|TRBD2|TRBV5-1
CASSYGASGTYEQYF
>TRBJ2-3|-|TRBV19
CASSIVQADTQYF
>TRBJ2-3|-|TRBV29-1
CSVGASSTDTQYF
>TRBJ1-2|-|TRBV7-2
CASSLGTKLPGYTF
>TRBJ2-3|TRBD2|TRBV7-2
CASSPGLAGGRTTDTQYF
>TRBJ2-5|TRBD1|TRBV6-5
CASSYGTGSTQYF
>TRBJ1-2|TRBD1|TRBV2
CASSEHRGTYGYTF
>TRBJ1-4|-|TRBV7-2
CASSLVPVATNEKLFF
>TRBJ2-7|-|TRBV5-4
CASSLGPREGVPHEQYF
>TRBJ1-5|-|TRBV19
CASSIHRASQPQHF
>TRBJ1-6|TRBD1|TRBV9
CASSVEDRGPYNSPLHF
>TRBJ2-7|-|TRBV6-6
CASSYGQANTYEQYF
>TRBJ1-2|-|TRBV5-4
CASSSDSYGYTF
>TRBJ2-2|-|TRBV30
CACPKGVGGELFF
>TRBJ1-2|-|TRBV6-5
CASSYSGRGGYGYTF
>TRBJ1-4|-|TRBV21-1
CASRPDGLREKLFF
>TRBJ1-2|-|TRBV5-1
CASTLGDGYGYTF
>TRBJ2-1|TRBD1|TRBV2
CASSATGTGDNEQFF
>TRBJ2-2|-|TRBV19
CASSIGGWPGELFF
>TRBJ1-5|TRBD1|TRBV4-2
CASSRTGVSVEGGPQHF
>TRBJ2-5|-|TRBV5-5
CASSFTGQETQYF
>TRBJ1-2|-|TRBV6-1
CASSGQLYGYTF
>TRBJ1-1|-|TRBV9
CASSFDISRNTEAFF
>TRBJ1-2|-|TRBV18
CASSPGAGDGYTF
>TRBJ2-2|-|TRBV10-1
CASSEGTGELFF
>TRBJ2-3|TRBD1|TRBV19
CASNTPDRGGTDTQYF